This TCR beta chain emerged from a study of glioma-infiltrating T cells after dendritic cell vaccination. Regarding this clone: Its target is unknown.

Whole-study findings and limits: Complete blood and tumor specimen sets were limited to few patients.

This CDR3 is built from 14 residues. CDR1 and CDR2 from the germline V gene are SQVTM and ANQGSEA. V dropped 3 bases and J dropped 10; count of bases not matched to a gene: 11. Time point noted: after dendritic cell vaccination, including at tumor progression/relapse. TCRdb's copy holds only in-frame clones and misses some; the assay was immunoSEQ multiplex PCR. The profile shows 55,000 to 75,000 clones, about 80% of them singletons. The sequence came from a human donor with glioblastoma. The J gene is TRBJ2-1, the V gene TRBV29-1; 8 bases line up with TRBD1. Material: blood, obtained after dendritic cell vaccination. The CDR3 DNA follows: TGCAGCGTTGACAGGGGGCCCCCCACTGAGGAGCAGTTCTTC. Translated: CSVDRGPPTEEQFF.